The 28 T cell receptor beta chains reported below all come from one sample, sequenced in a study of T cells after posttransplantation cyclophosphamide. Only in-frame clones appear in the TCRdb table, and some are missing; sequencing was by immunoSEQ multiplex PCR. Observed in the sample are fewer than 55,000 clones, none of them singletons. The material sequenced was PBMCs. The receptor source for this set is a man between 35 and 55 years old in good health, CMV-negative, and a related stem cell transplant donor.

This clone was recorded many times. V usage is TRBV6-1 and J usage is TRBJ1-4; 10 bases map to TRBD1. The CDR3 is made up of 14 amino acids. Germline CDR1 reads MNHNS; CDR2 reads SASEGT. V gave up 7 bases and J gave up 5 bases; unmatched junction bases: 4. The CDR3 DNA sequence: TGTGCCAGCAATGGACAGGGGGGCAATGAAAAACTGTTTTTT. Translation gives CASNGQGGNEKLFF.

This clone was counted only a few times. V usage is TRBV10-3 and J usage is TRBJ2-5; 9 bases are a match to TRBD2. There are 14 residues in the CDR3. V was pared by 8 bases and J by 2 bases, with 6 bases of the junction left unmatched. Germline V CDR1 and CDR2: ENHRY, SYGVKD. CDR3 DNA sequence: TGTGCCATCGGTCTAGCGGGGCCACAAGAGACCCAGTACTTC. Encoded protein: CAIGLAGPQETQYF.

This clone was seen only a few times. The chain combines TRBV6-4 with TRBJ2-7, with TRBD1 matching 9 bases. V shed 4 bases, J shed 4 bases, and the junction held 5 bases outside the gene matches. Germline loops: CDR1 MRHNA, CDR2 SNTAGT. This CDR3 comprises 14 residues. The CDR3 reads CASSAPGQGYEQYV. The CDR3 coding sequence is TGTGCCAGCAGTGCCCCGGGACAGGGTTACGAGCAGTACGTC.

This clone showed up many times. V gene TRBV7-2 combines with J gene TRBJ2-7; 12 bases line up with TRBD2. There are 15 residues in the CDR3. Germline loops: CDR1 SGHTA, CDR2 FQGNSA. V lost 2 bases to trimming and J lost 2 bases; unmatched junction nucleotides: 1. CDR3 amino acids: CASSLLAGGPYEQYV. For the CDR3, the DNA is TGTGCCAGCAGCTTACTAGCGGGAGGGCCCTACGAGCAGTACGTC.

In its sample, this clone was seen a few times. This chain uses TRBV11-2 with TRBJ2-3, with 7 bases fitting TRBD2. Germline V CDR1 and CDR2: SGHAT, FQNNGV. V lost 1 base and J lost 2; bases outside the gene matches: 12. The CDR3 extends over 18 amino acids. The CDR3 reads CASSLGKGAGKDTDTQYF. The CDR3 DNA reads as TGTGCCAGCAGCTTAGGAAAAGGAGCGGGAAAAGACACAGATACGCAGTATTTT.

The chain employs TRBV5-1 and TRBJ2-1; no clear D. V lost 1 base, J lost 1 base, and 9 bases lay in between. Germline V gene lookup returns CDR1 SGHRS and CDR2 YFSETQ. There are 15 residues in the CDR3. The CDR3 sequence: CASSLPSNSYNEQFF. CDR3 in DNA: TGCGCCAGCAGCTTGCCTAGTAATTCCTACAATGAGCAGTTCTTC. Variable domain in full (rest from reference TRBV5-1 and TRBJ2-1): KAGVTQTPRYLIKTRGQQVTLSCSPISGHRSVSWYQQTPGQGLQFLFEYFSETQRNKGNFPGRFSGRQFSNSRSEMNVSTLELGDSALYLCASSLPSNSYNEQFFGPGTRLTVL.

This clone was seen only a few times. The chain carries TRBV18 and TRBJ2-7; 14 bases agree with TRBD2. Germline CDR1 reads KGHSH; CDR2 reads LQKENI. CDR3 length: 19 residues. The V and J ends lost 6 bases and 5 bases, in that order; junction bases with no gene match: 18. In DNA form, the CDR3 reads TGTGCCAGCTCCTCCGGGACTAGCGGGGGCCAACTCTTGAGGGACGAGCAGTACTTC. Translation: CASSSGTSGGQLLRDEQYF. Together with reference TRBV18 and TRBJ2-7, the CDR3 gives the full variable domain: NAGVMQNPRHLVRRRGQEARLRCSPMKGHSHVYWYRQLPEEGLKFMVYLQKENIIDESGMPKERFSAEFPKEGPSILRIQQVVRGDSAAYFCASSSGTSGGQLLRDEQYFGPGTRLTVT.

There are many counts of this clone. The rearrangement joins TRBV6-5 to TRBJ1-5; TRBD1 aligns across 7 bases. The CDR3 runs 16 residues. Germline V CDR1 and CDR2: MNHEY, SVGAGI. The J segment lost 7 bases and the V segment lost 0 bases, leaving 9 bases of the junction unmatched. CDR3 in DNA: TGTGCCAGCAGTTACTCGAACGACAGGGTAAACCAGCCCCAGCATTTT. Its protein product is CASSYSNDRVNQPQHF.

This clone was picked up many times. The genes are TRBV11-2 and TRBJ1-1, with D tentatively TRBD1 (6 bases). The V end lost 5 bases, the J end lost 8 bases, and 15 bases lay between the germline ends. The CDR3 consists of 13 residues. CDR1 and CDR2 from the germline V gene are SGHAT and FQNNGV. For the CDR3, the DNA is TGTGCCAGCAGCCAGGACAGTTCACTCGAAGCTTTCTTT. This gives the protein CASSQDSSLEAFF.

This clone occurred many times. V usage is TRBV5-5 and J usage is TRBJ2-2; weak D call: TRBD1 (5 bases). With 0 bases removed from V and 5 bases from J, the gap between germline ends came to 5 bases. Germline CDR1 SGHKS, CDR2 YYEKEE (reference sequence). This CDR3 is 13 amino acids long. The CDR3, as DNA: TGTGCCAGCAGCTTGGCAGGGACCGGGGAGCTGTTTTTT. It translates to CASSLAGTGELFF.

This clone was seen many times. V is TRBV7-9 and J is TRBJ2-5; TRBD2 aligns across 8 bases. After removal of 0 bases from V and 3 bases from J, the junction contained 3 bases not matched to a gene. Germline V CDR1 and CDR2: SEHNR, FQNEAQ (reference sequence). CDR3 length: 15 amino acids. The CDR3 reads CASSLATSGEETQYF. Here the CDR3 DNA reads TGTGCCAGCAGCTTAGCTACTAGCGGAGAAGAGACCCAGTACTTC.

The genes are TRBV11-2 and TRBJ2-2, with D possibly being TRBD2 (6 bases). V lost 6 bases, J lost 1 base, and 15 bases lay in between. From germline, CDR1 is SGHAT and CDR2 FQNNGV. The CDR3 loop spans 16 amino acids. DNA for the CDR3: TGTGCCAGCAGGACCCCATGGGGGGAGAACACCGGGGAGCTGTTTTTT. Its translation is CASRTPWGENTGELFF.

This clone was counted ten times or more. The chain joins TRBV19 to TRBJ2-6; weak D call: TRBD1 (5 bases). V was cut by 5 bases and J by 0 bases, with 14 bases left in between. This CDR3 comprises 17 residues. The germline V gene has CDR1 LNHDA and CDR2 SQIVND (reference sequence). DNA for the CDR3: TGTGCCAGTAGTCCCTGGGGCGGTAGCTCTGGGGCCAACGTCCTGACTTTC. Translating it yields CASSPWGGSSGANVLTF.

This clone was seen repeatedly, ten times or more. One end of the junction fails to match germline, which may point to a read error. The chain couples TRBV5-1 to TRBJ2-5; TRBD2 matches at 7 bases. The germline gives CDR1 SGHRS, CDR2 YFSETQ. CDR3 size: 14 residues. The CDR3 is CASRLGGRQETQYF. CDR3 nucleotides: TGCGCCAGCCGCTTGGGAGGGAGGCAAGAGACCCAGTACTTC. The entire variable domain, with the rest obtained from reference TRBV5-1 and TRBJ2-5, is as follows: KAGVTQTPRYLIKTRGQQVTLSCSPISGHRSVSWYQQTPGQGLQFLFEYFSETQRNKGNFPGRFSGRQFSNSRSEMNVSTLELGDSALYLCASRLGGRQETQYFGPGTRLLVL.

This clone was counted at least ten times. The chain employs TRBV9 and TRBJ1-6; D remains unclear. Germline assignment: CDR1 SGDLS and CDR2 YYNGEE. The CDR3 is made up of 14 amino acids. Trimming took 1 base from V and 8 from J, leaving 10 bases between them. The CDR3 is CASSVRPEDSPLHF. The CDR3 DNA is TGTGCCAGCAGCGTACGGCCAGAGGATTCACCCCTCCACTTT.

CDR3 in amino acids: CASSERRGTLGDTQYF. CDR3 DNA sequence: TGCGCCAGCAGTGAGCGGCGGGGGACCTTGGGAGATACGCAGTATTTT. The V and J genes are TRBV10-2 and TRBJ2-3, with TRBD2 matching 7 bases. The CDR3 length is 16 residues. In germline, CDR1 is WSHSY, CDR2 SAAADI. V trimming: 2 bases; J trimming: 5 bases; junction bases outside the gene matches: 10.

This clone showed up many times. The chain employs TRBV7-8 and TRBJ2-2; tentative D call: TRBD1 (5 bases). V was pared by 2 bases and J by 0 bases, with 10 bases between. The CDR3 extends over 16 amino acids. The germline CDR1 and CDR2 sequences are SGHVS and FQNEAQ. This CDR3 reads CASSLPDSANTGELFF. The CDR3 DNA follows: TGTGCCAGCAGCTTACCCGACAGCGCGAACACCGGGGAGCTGTTTTTT.

This clone has a count of ten or more. One end of the junction does not line up with germline, which may come from a read error. The chain has TRBV7-7 and TRBJ2-1; weak D call: TRBD2 (6 bases). This CDR3 is 15 amino acids long. Looked up from germline, CDR1 is SSHAT and CDR2 is FNYEAQ (reference sequence). This chain's CDR3 is CASSLEVVGRGEQFF. CDR3 bases: TGTGCTAGCAGCTTAGAGGTCGTTGGGCGGGGTGAGCAGTTCTTC.

This clone showed up many times. This rearrangement joins TRBV4-2 to TRBJ1-2, with D possibly being TRBD1 (6 bases). The CDR3 sequence is 16 residues long. CDR1 is LGHNA, CDR2 YNFKEQ, per germline. V lost 0 bases and J lost 3, with 14 bases in between. CDR3: CASSQERTGIDYGYTF. CDR3 nucleotides: TGTGCCAGCAGCCAAGAGCGCACAGGGATAGACTATGGCTACACCTTC.

This clone was counted ten times or more. The rearrangement joins TRBV30 to TRBJ1-4; D is possibly TRBD1 (5 bases). Germline V gene data show CDR1 as GTSNPN and CDR2 as SVGIG (reference sequence). The CDR3 runs to 13 residues. The V end lost 2 bases, the J end lost 5 bases, and 9 bases lay between the germline ends. Here the CDR3 DNA reads TGTGCCTGGAGTCGACAGTTAAATGAAAAACTGTTTTTT. Encoded protein: CAWSRQLNEKLFF.

This clone was picked up many times. The CDR3 loop reads CASSLVSLRSVNEQFF. The CDR3 coding sequence is TGTGCCAGCAGCTTAGTATCTCTACGGAGCGTCAATGAGCAGTTCTTC. The chain combines TRBV7-2 with TRBJ2-1; D is undetermined. This CDR3 has 16 residues. Looked up from germline, CDR1 is SGHTA and CDR2 is FQGNSA. With 1 base removed from V and 6 bases from J, the gap between germline ends came to 16 bases.

This clone was picked up many times. The chain has TRBV18 and TRBJ1-4; TRBD1 matches at 7 bases. The CDR3 sequence is 15 residues long. The J segment lost 3 bases and the V segment lost 1 base, leaving 2 bases of the junction unmatched. Per germline, CDR1 KGHSH and CDR2 LQKENI. The DNA for the CDR3 is TGTGCCAGCTCACCACTACAGGGGCCTAATGAAAAACTGTTTTTT. Translating it yields CASSPLQGPNEKLFF.

This clone has at least ten counts. The rearrangement joins TRBV19 to TRBJ1-1, with 7 bases matching TRBD1. The CDR3 runs 14 residues. The J segment lost 2 bases and the V segment lost 6 bases, leaving 6 bases of the junction unmatched. Germline loops: CDR1 LNHDA, CDR2 SQIVND (reference sequence). The CDR3 DNA reads TGTGCCAGTAGATCCGGGACAGATAACACTGAAGCTTTCTTT. Protein sequence: CASRSGTDNTEAFF.

This clone came up many times. The chain links TRBV6-6 to TRBJ2-4, with 10 bases fitting TRBD1. The CDR3 has 15 residues. The J segment lost 6 bases and the V segment lost 6 bases, leaving 8 bases of the junction unmatched. Germline CDR1 is MNHNY and CDR2 is SVGAGI (reference sequence). The CDR3 sequence: CASSPTGGSGNIQYF. The CDR3 bases are TGTGCCAGCAGCCCGACAGGGGGCAGTGGAAACATTCAGTACTTC.

In this sample, this clone turned up many times. V gene TRBV6-6 combines with J gene TRBJ2-3; D may be TRBD2 (5 bases). CDR3 size: 14 residues. The germline CDR1 and CDR2 sequences are MNHNY and SVGAGI (reference sequence). V lost 2 bases, J lost 3 bases, and 9 bases lay in between. This CDR3 is CASSYGPGTDTQYF. As DNA, the CDR3 is TGTGCCAGCAGTTACGGGCCGGGGACAGATACGCAGTATTTT.

Ten or more counts support this clone. The chain combines TRBV28 with TRBJ1-1; TRBD1 matches 11 bases. Germline V gene data show CDR1 as MDHEN and CDR2 as SYDVKM. The V segment lost 5 bases and the J segment 11 bases; nucleotides outside the gene matches: 10. The CDR3 runs to 14 residues. The CDR3 DNA is TGTGCCAGCAGTGTCGGACAGGGGGCAACTAAGGCTTTCTTT. Amino acids: CASSVGQGATKAFF. Variable domain in full (rest from reference TRBV28 and TRBJ1-1): DVKVTQSSRYLVKRTGEKVFLECVQDMDHENMFWYRQDPGLGLRLIYFSYDVKMKEKGDIPEGYSVSREKKERFSLILESASTNQTSMYLCASSVGQGATKAFFGQGTRLTVV.

This rearrangement joins TRBV18 to TRBJ2-5, with no clear D. The V gene's germline CDR1 is KGHSH and CDR2 LQKENI. The CDR3 runs to 14 residues. The ends were cut back, 0 bases at V and 7 bases at J, with 12 bases in the middle. CDR3: CASSPPSQAGTQYF. DNA for the CDR3: TGTGCCAGCTCACCACCGTCTCAAGCAGGGACCCAGTACTTC.

There are many counts of this clone. This sequence joins TRBV19 and TRBJ2-7, with D perhaps TRBD2 (6 bases). The length of the CDR3 is 13 residues. V was cut by 7 bases and J by 0 bases, with 10 bases left in between. CDR1 is LNHDA and CDR2 is SQIVND in the germline V gene (reference sequence). CDR3 protein: CASKEGSSYEQYF. The CDR3 bases are TGTGCCAGTAAGGAGGGTAGCTCCTACGAGCAGTACTTC.